One and the same sample provided the 17 T cell receptor beta chains below, sequenced in a study of regulatory T cells in long-lasting Graves disease. Indicated time point: newly diagnosed GD, antithyroid drugs for less than 3 months. RNA from PBMCs was the source of the TCR library. Investigators prepared the TCR beta libraries by applying iRepertoire HTBI primers and Arm-PCR of CDR3 regions. MiXCR, applied by TCRdb to the multiplex PCR reads, yields one record per CDR3 protein. The sample shows over 300,000 distinct CDR3 sequences, 15% of them seen only once. The sequencing here drew on peripheral blood mononuclear cells (PBMCs), taken at new diagnosis, from a patient treated with antithyroid drugs. The origin of the receptors is a female donor with Graves disease.

This clonotype was seen at least ten times. This chain connects TRBV7-2 to TRBJ1-4; 9 positions match TRBD1. Trimming cost V 4 bases and J 10 bases; bases outside gene matches: 7. The CDR3 is 14 amino acids. CDR1 and CDR2 from the germline V gene are SGHTA and FQGNSA. Here the CDR3 reads CASSWGDREGKLFF. Here the CDR3 DNA reads TGTGCCAGCAGCTGGGGGGACAGGGAGGGAAAACTGTTTTTT.

This clonotype was counted between two and nine times. The rearrangement links TRBV6-2 or TRBV6-3 to TRBJ1-2, with D uncertain. The V end was cut by 6 bases, the J end by 4 bases, with 12 bases between. The CDR3 runs 13 residues. Germline values: CDR1 MNHEY, CDR2 SVGEGT. The CDR3 sequence: CASSPSGLYGYTF. CDR3 coding DNA: TGTGCCAGCAGCCCCTCGGGTCTCTATGGCTACACCTTC.

This chain joins TRBV12-3 or TRBV12-4 and TRBJ1-6; D gene unclear. The CDR3 covers 13 residues. V lost 2 bases to trimming and J lost 5 bases, with 4 bases between them. The CDR3 loop is CASSLWDNSPLHF. CDR3 nucleotide sequence: TGTGCCAGCAGTTTATGGGATAATTCACCCCTCCACTTT.

This clonotype was recorded at least ten times. V is TRBV7-2 and J is TRBJ2-5, with D tentatively TRBD2 (6 bases). V dropped 1 base and J dropped 7 bases, with 22 bases sitting between them. The CDR3 runs 17 residues. CDR1 and CDR2 from the germline V gene are SGHTA and FQGNSA. The CDR3 region is CASSLGGSGLRAGTQYF. The CDR3 DNA follows: TGTGCCAGCAGCTTAGGGGGTAGCGGCCTGAGGGCGGGGACCCAGTACTTC.

This clonotype was detected many times. V and J are TRBV3-1 and TRBJ2-1; D unresolved. Looked up from germline, CDR1 is LGHDT and CDR2 is YNNKEL (reference sequence). The CDR3 length is 13 residues. Trimming removed 4 bases from V and 12 bases from J, with 16 bases in between. DNA for the CDR3: TGTGCCAGCAGCCCCGGCTCCGCCCTCCTGCAGTTCTTC. Amino acid sequence: CASSPGSALLQFF.

This clonotype was seen ten or more times. The gene calls are TRBV7-3 and TRBJ1-1; D is uncertain. Deletions cut 5 bases from V and 2 bases from J, with 9 bases between. CDR3 length: 13 residues. CDR1 and CDR2 (germline): SGHTA, FQGTGA. As DNA, the CDR3 is TGTGCCAGCAGCACCCAGGAAAACACTGAAGCTTTCTTT. Translation: CASSTQENTEAFF.

This clonotype occurred many times. The V and J genes are TRBV28 and TRBJ2-2; 13 bases are a match to TRBD2. The CDR3 length is 17 residues. Trimming removed 6 bases from V and 7 bases from J; junction bases left unmatched: 11. Germline V gene data show CDR1 as MDHEN and CDR2 as SYDVKM. For the CDR3, the DNA is TGTGCCAGCAGAACTAGCGGGAGGGCCCTCGGTATCGGGGAGCTGTTTTTT. Translation: CASRTSGRALGIGELFF.

The chain carries TRBV5-1 and TRBJ2-2, with D tentatively TRBD2 (6 bases). Trimming cost V 4 bases and J 5 bases, with 12 bases left between them. The CDR3 loop spans 14 amino acids. CDR1 and CDR2 from the germline V gene are SGHRS and YFSETQ. CDR3 coding DNA: TGCGCCAGCAGCCGACTTGGGGGGACCGGGGAGCTGTTTTTT. Its translation is CASSRLGGTGELFF. Together with reference TRBV5-1 and TRBJ2-2, the CDR3 gives the full variable domain: KAGVTQTPRYLIKTRGQQVTLSCSPISGHRSVSWYQQTPGQGLQFLFEYFSETQRNKGNFPGRFSGRQFSNSRSEMNVSTLELGDSALYLCASSRLGGTGELFFGEGSRLTVL.

This clonotype was seen many times. V usage is TRBV30 and J usage is TRBJ2-7, with 11 bases matching TRBD1. This CDR3 contains 14 residues. Germline CDR1 and CDR2: GTSNPN and SVGIG (reference sequence). Trimming took 4 bases from V and 6 from J; bases not matched to a gene: 8. CDR3 amino acids: CAWTMDRGQGEQYF. The CDR3 DNA reads as TGTGCCTGGACTATGGACAGGGGGCAGGGCGAGCAGTACTTC.

This clonotype has a count of ten or more. The junction and the germline gene differ at one end; a read error may be behind it. The chain has TRBV27 and TRBJ1-2; maybe TRBD1 (5 bases). The CDR3 contains 13 residues. Germline V gene sequence: CDR1 MNHEY, CDR2 SMNVEV (reference sequence). Here the CDR3 DNA reads TGTGCCGGCAGTTTGAGGGGAGGGTTAGGCTACACCTTC. Protein product: CAGSLRGGLGYTF.

The gene calls are TRBV18 and TRBJ1-1, with unresolved D. This CDR3 region has 14 residues. The V gene lost 2 bases and the J gene lost 11 bases, with 18 bases spanning the gap. The germline V gene has CDR1 KGHSH and CDR2 LQKENI. CDR3 sequence (DNA): TGTGCCAGCTCACCAAGGAACGAGGGTGTCGGGGCTTTCTTT. Amino acids: CASSPRNEGVGAFF.

This clonotype was seen ten or more times. The rearrangement joins TRBV5-5 to TRBJ1-4; 7 nucleotides line up with TRBD1. Trimming removed 4 bases from V and 8 bases from J; junction bases left unmatched: 17. Germline CDR1 and CDR2: SGHKS and YYEKEE (reference sequence). The CDR3 totals 17 residues. The CDR3 region has the DNA TGTGCCAGCAGCCTAACGCTTGTCCAGGGGGGAGGCGAAAAACTGTTTTTT. It encodes CASSLTLVQGGGEKLFF.

The chain has TRBV24-1 and TRBJ1-5; D perhaps matches TRBD1 (5 bases). V dropped 9 bases and J dropped 4 bases, with 24 bases sitting between them. The CDR3 sequence is 17 residues long. Germline CDR1 and CDR2: KGHDR and SFDVKD. CDR3 nucleotides: TGTGCCACCGGTTTATGGGGGGGGAGACGGGCAAATCAGCCCCAGCATTTT. Its protein is CATGLWGGRRANQPQHF.

This clonotype was seen at least ten times. The chain combines TRBV7-2 with TRBJ1-1; the D gene is possibly TRBD1 (5 bases). The V gene lost 2 bases and the J gene lost 0 bases, with 7 bases spanning the gap. The germline CDR1 and CDR2 sequences are SGHTA and FQGNSA. CDR3 size: 14 residues. CDR3 sequence: CASSLSTVNTEAFF. CDR3 coding DNA: TGTGCCAGCAGCTTATCGACAGTGAACACTGAAGCTTTCTTT. Complete variable domain (other parts from reference TRBV7-2 and TRBJ1-1): GAGVSQSPSNKVTEKGKDVELRCDPISGHTALYWYRQSLGQGLEFLIYFQGNSAPDKSGLPSDRFSAERTGGSVSTLTIQRTQQEDSAVYLCASSLSTVNTEAFFGQGTRLTVV.

At least ten counts were recorded for this clonotype. This chain connects TRBV12-3 or TRBV12-4 to TRBJ1-5, with unresolved D. The V gene lost 3 bases and the J gene lost 4 bases, with 10 bases spanning the gap. The CDR3 has 14 amino acids. The CDR3 sequence: CASSFRRSNQPQHF. For the CDR3, the DNA is TGTGCCAGCAGTTTTAGAAGGTCAAATCAGCCCCAGCATTTT.

This clonotype has a handful of counts. The chain recombines TRBV25-1 with TRBJ1-5; a weak D match, TRBD1 (6 bases). From germline, CDR1 is MGHDK and CDR2 SYGVNS. There are 16 residues in the CDR3. Trimming left V 4 bases short and J 1 base short, with 14 bases between. Here the CDR3 DNA reads TGTGCCAGCAGTGGTCCGGGACAAAGAAGCAATCAGCCCCAGCATTTT. It translates to CASSGPGQRSNQPQHF.

The V and J genes are TRBV20-1 and TRBJ2-1, with TRBD2 matching over 7 bases. Losses at the gene ends were 5 bases for V and 5 bases for J; bases not matched to a gene: 9. Germline V gene lookup returns CDR1 DFQATT and CDR2 SNEGSKA (reference sequence). CDR3 length equals 14 residues. The CDR3 region is CSARAGPTHNEQFF. The CDR3 DNA reads as TGCAGTGCTCGAGCGGGGCCCACCCACAATGAGCAGTTCTTC.